This entry lists 10 T cell receptor beta chains sequenced from one sample in a study of blood T cell repertoires in COVID-19. TCRdb's copy holds only in-frame clones and misses some; the assay was immunoSEQ multiplex PCR. Of 50,000 to 80,000 clones listed, more than 80% are singletons. The sequenced sample was peripheral blood. The receptor set was obtained from a woman older than 75 with active COVID-19.

This clone was detected once. The chain uses TRBV4-2 and TRBJ2-1, with no clear D. The V end lost 4 bases, the J end lost 6 bases, and 13 bases lay between the germline ends. Germline V gene data show CDR1 as LGHNA and CDR2 as YNFKEQ. CDR3 size: 14 residues. The CDR3 sequence is CASSPLSYGNEQFF. CDR3 DNA: TGTGCCAGCAGCCCACTGTCTTACGGCAATGAGCAGTTCTTC.

The chain recombines TRBV11-2 with TRBJ2-3; 10 bases align to TRBD2. The germline V gene encodes CDR1 SGHAT and CDR2 FQNNGV. The CDR3 consists of 18 residues. The V and J ends lost 0 bases and 5 bases, in that order; junction bases with no gene match: 11. The CDR3: CASSLDPTSGTGGDTQYF. CDR3 bases: TGTGCCAGCAGCTTAGATCCCACTAGCGGGACTGGGGGAGATACGCAGTATTTT. Full variable domain (remainder filled in from reference TRBV11-2 and TRBJ2-3): EAGVAQSPRYKIIEKRQSVAFWCNPISGHATLYWYQQILGQGPKLLIQFQNNGVVDDSQLPKDRFSAERLKGVDSTLKIQPAKLEDSAVYLCASSLDPTSGTGGDTQYFGPGTRLTVL.

The chain uses TRBV3-1 (or the pseudogene TRBV3-2) and TRBJ1-4, with TRBD1 matching 8 bases. CDR1 LGHDT and CDR2 YNNKEL come from the germline V gene (reference sequence). The CDR3 is made up of 13 amino acids. Trimming took 1 base from V and 10 from J; bases not matched to a gene: 2. As DNA, the CDR3 is TGTGCCAGCAGCCAAGTAACAGGGGGAAAACTGTTTTTT. Its translation is CASSQVTGGKLFF.

The genes are TRBV7-6 and TRBJ2-2, with D possibly TRBD1 on 6 matching bases. Germline values: CDR1 SGHVS, CDR2 FNYEAQ. V was shortened by 5 bases and J by 2 bases, with 12 bases between the two germline ends. There are 15 residues in the CDR3. The CDR3 region is CASSHRDLNTGELFF. In nucleotides, the CDR3 is TGTGCCAGCAGCCACAGGGACCTCAACACCGGGGAGCTGTTTTTT. Complete variable domain (other parts from reference TRBV7-6 and TRBJ2-2): GAGVSQSPRYKVTKRGQDVALRCDPISGHVSLYWYRQALGQGPEFLTYFNYEAQQDKSGLPNDRFSAERPEGSISTLTIQRTEQRDSAMYRCASSHRDLNTGELFFGEGSRLTVL.

The V gene is TRBV10-2, the J gene TRBJ1-1; a possible D gene is TRBD1 (5 bases). V was clipped by 6 bases and J by 1 base, with 12 bases between them. The CDR3 runs to 14 residues. Per germline, CDR1 WSHSY and CDR2 SAAADI. DNA for the CDR3: TGCGCCAGCAGCCCGTCGGGGGAGAACACTGAAGCTTTCTTT. Amino acid sequence: CASSPSGENTEAFF.

This chain uses TRBV3-1 (or the pseudogene TRBV3-2) with TRBJ2-1; TRBD2 aligns across 14 bases. Germline V lookup: CDR1 LGHDT, CDR2 YNNKEL (reference sequence). The J segment lost 5 bases and the V segment lost 4 bases, leaving 4 bases of the junction unmatched. CDR3 size: 16 residues. As DNA, the CDR3 is TGTGCCAGCAGCCGCCGACTAGCGGGGGGGGACAATGAGCAGTTCTTC. It specifies CASSRRLAGGDNEQFF.

This chain uses TRBV10-1 with TRBJ2-5; D is uncertain. Per germline, CDR1 WNHNN and CDR2 SYGVQD (reference sequence). The V and J ends lost 4 bases and 5 bases respectively, with 11 bases between them. This CDR3 is 13 amino acids long. In DNA, the CDR3 is TGCGCCAGCAGTGTAATAGTCGGGGAGACCCAGTACTTC. Protein product: CASSVIVGETQYF.

This sequence joins TRBV5-1 and TRBJ1-4; 7 bases align to TRBD1. With 3 bases clipped from V and 6 bases from J, the junction kept 5 bases outside the gene matches. The germline CDR1 and CDR2 sequences are SGHRS and YFSETQ. The CDR3 extends over 14 amino acids. CDR3 sequence reads: CASSSGTGDEKLFF. CDR3 DNA: TGCGCCAGCAGCTCGGGAACAGGGGATGAAAAACTGTTTTTT.

The chain couples TRBV2 to TRBJ1-4; weak D call: TRBD1 (5 bases). The germline V and J ends were trimmed by 4 bases and 7 bases, with 13 bases remaining between them. Germline assignment: CDR1 SNHLY and CDR2 FYNNEI. This CDR3 comprises 14 residues. CDR3 region: CASSVERGGEKLFF. The DNA of the CDR3 is TGTGCCAGCAGTGTGGAAAGGGGCGGTGAAAAACTGTTTTTT.

The chain recombines TRBV19 with TRBJ2-7; D ambiguous. This CDR3 spans 13 amino acids. The V gene's germline CDR1 is LNHDA and CDR2 SQIVND (reference sequence). Trimming pared 5 bases from V and 0 bases from J, leaving 8 bases between. The CDR3 loop reads CASSPSTSYEQYF. The DNA for the CDR3 is TGTGCCAGTAGTCCGAGTACCTCCTACGAGCAGTACTTC.